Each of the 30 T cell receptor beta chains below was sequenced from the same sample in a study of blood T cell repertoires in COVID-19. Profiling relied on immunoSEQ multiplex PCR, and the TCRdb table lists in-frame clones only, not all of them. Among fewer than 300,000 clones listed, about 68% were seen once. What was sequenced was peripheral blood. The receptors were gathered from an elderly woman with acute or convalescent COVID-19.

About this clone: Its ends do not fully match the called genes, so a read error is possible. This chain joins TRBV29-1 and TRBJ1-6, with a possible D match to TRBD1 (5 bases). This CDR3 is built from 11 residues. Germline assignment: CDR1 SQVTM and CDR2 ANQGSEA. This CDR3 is CSVEEGNRITF. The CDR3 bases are TGCAGCGTTGAAGAAGGGAACAGGATCACTTTT.

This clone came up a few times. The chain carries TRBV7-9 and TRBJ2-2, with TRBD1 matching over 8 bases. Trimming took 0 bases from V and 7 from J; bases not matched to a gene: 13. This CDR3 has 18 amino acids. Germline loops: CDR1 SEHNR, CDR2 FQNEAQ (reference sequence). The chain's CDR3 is CASSLALTRTGTNGELFF. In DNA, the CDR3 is TGTGCCAGCAGCTTAGCCCTCACCAGGACAGGGACGAACGGGGAGCTGTTTTTT.

The CDR3 nucleotides read TGTGCCAGCAGCCGAGGGACTTACACTGAAACAGATACGCAGTATTTT. Its translation: CASSRGTYTETDTQYF. The rearrangement links TRBV7-8 to TRBJ2-3; the D gene is possibly TRBD2 (6 bases). The germline gives CDR1 SGHVS, CDR2 FQNEAQ. V lost 5 bases and J lost 3, with 18 bases in between. This CDR3 comprises 16 residues.

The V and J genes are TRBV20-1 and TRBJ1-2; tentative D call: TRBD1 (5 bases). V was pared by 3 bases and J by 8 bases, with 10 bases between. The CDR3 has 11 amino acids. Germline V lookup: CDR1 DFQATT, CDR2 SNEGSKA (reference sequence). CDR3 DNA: TGCAGTGCTAGCGGGGGTACCGGCTACACCTTC. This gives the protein CSASGGTGYTF.

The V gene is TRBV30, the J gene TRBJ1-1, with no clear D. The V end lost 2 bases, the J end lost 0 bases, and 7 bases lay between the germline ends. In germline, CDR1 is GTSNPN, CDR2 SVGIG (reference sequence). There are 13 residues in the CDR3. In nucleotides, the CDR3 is TGTGCCTGGAGTCAACAGTTGAACACTGAAGCTTTCTTT. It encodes CAWSQQLNTEAFF.

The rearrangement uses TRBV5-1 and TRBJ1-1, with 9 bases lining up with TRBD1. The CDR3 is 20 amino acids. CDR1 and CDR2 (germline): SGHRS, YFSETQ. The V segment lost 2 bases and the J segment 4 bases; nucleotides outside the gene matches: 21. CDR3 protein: CASSFSRRTHRGPSGTEAFF. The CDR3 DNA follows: TGCGCCAGCAGCTTTTCACGGAGGACCCACAGGGGGCCGTCGGGCACTGAAGCTTTCTTT.

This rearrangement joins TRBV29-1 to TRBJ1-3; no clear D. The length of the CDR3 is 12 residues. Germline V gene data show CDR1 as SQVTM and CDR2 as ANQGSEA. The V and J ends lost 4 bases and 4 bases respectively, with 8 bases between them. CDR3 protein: CSVARSGNTIYF. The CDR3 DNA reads TGCAGCGTTGCGAGATCAGGAAACACCATATATTTT.

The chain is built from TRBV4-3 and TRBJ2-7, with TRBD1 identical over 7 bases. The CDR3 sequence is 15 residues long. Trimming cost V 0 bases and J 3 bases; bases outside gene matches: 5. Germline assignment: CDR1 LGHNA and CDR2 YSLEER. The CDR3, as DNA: TGCGCCAGCAGCCAAGAGGCAGGGGGAGTCTACGAGCAGTACTTC. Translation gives CASSQEAGGVYEQYF.

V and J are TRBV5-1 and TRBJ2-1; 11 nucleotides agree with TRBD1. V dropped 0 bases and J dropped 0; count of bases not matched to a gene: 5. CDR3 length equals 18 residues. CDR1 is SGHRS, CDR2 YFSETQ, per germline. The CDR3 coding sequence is TGCGCCAGCAGCTTGGAGGGGACAGGGGGGAGCTCCTACAATGAGCAGTTCTTC. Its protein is CASSLEGTGGSSYNEQFF. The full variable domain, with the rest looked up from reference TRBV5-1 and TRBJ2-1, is KAGVTQTPRYLIKTRGQQVTLSCSPISGHRSVSWYQQTPGQGLQFLFEYFSETQRNKGNFPGRFSGRQFSNSRSEMNVSTLELGDSALYLCASSLEGTGGSSYNEQFFGPGTRLTVL.

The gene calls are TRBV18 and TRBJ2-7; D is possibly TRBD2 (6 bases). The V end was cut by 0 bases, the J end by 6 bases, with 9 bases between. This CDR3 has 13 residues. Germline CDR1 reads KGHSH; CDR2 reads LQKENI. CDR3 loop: CASSPPGGGEQYF. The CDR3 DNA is TGTGCCAGCTCACCACCGGGAGGAGGCGAGCAGTACTTC.

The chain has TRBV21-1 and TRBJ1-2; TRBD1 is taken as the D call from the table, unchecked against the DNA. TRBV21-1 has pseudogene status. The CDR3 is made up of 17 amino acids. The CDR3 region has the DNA TGTGCCAGCAGCAAAGCAGTAAGGGCAGGGTCTGTGAGTGGCTACACCTTC. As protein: CASSKAVRAGSVSGYTF.

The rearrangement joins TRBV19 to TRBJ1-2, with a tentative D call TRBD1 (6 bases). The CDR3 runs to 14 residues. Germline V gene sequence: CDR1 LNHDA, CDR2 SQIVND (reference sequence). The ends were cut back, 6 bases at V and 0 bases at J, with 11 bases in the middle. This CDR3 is CASRATGANYGYTF. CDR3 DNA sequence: TGTGCCAGTAGAGCGACAGGAGCTAACTATGGCTACACCTTC. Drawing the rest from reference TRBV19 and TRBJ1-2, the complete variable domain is DGGITQSPKYLFRKEGQNVTLSCEQNLNHDAMYWYRQDPGQGLRLIYYSQIVNDFQKGDIAEGYSVSREKKESFPLTVTSAQKNPTAFYLCASRATGANYGYTFGSGTRLTVV.

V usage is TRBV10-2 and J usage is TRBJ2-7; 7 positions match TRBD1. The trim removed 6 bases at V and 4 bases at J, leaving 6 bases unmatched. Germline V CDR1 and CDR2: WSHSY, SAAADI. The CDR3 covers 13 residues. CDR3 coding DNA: TGCGCCAGCAGCTTAGGGGGCCAATACGAGCAGTACTTC. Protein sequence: CASSLGGQYEQYF.

In nucleotides, the CDR3 is TGTGCCAGCAGTTACATCGGTTCTGGCTATGGCTACACCTTC. As protein: CASSYIGSGYGYTF. The chain uses TRBV6-6 and TRBJ1-2; D remains unclear. Germline assignment: CDR1 MNHNY and CDR2 SVGAGI (reference sequence). Trimming removed 2 bases at V and 4 bases at J, with 11 bases between. The CDR3 spans 14 residues.

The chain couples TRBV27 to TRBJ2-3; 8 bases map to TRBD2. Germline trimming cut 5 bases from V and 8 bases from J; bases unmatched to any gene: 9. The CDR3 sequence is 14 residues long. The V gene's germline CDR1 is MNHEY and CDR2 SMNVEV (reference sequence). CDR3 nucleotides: TGTGCCAGCAGTAAACCCCTACGGGGGGGTACGCAGTATTTT. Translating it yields CASSKPLRGGTQYF.

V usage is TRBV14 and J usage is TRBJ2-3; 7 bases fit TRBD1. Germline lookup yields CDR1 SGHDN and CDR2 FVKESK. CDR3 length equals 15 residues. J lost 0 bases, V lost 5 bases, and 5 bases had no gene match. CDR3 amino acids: CASSFWTGSTDTQYF. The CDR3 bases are TGTGCCAGCAGCTTTTGGACAGGCAGCACAGATACGCAGTATTTT.

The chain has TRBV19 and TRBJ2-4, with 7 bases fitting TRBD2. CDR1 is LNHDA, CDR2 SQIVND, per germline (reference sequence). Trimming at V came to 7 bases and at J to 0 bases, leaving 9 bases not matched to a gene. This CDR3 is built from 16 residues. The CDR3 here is CASNGGELIAKNIQYF. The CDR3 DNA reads TGTGCCAGTAATGGGGGGGAGCTGATAGCCAAAAACATTCAGTACTTC.

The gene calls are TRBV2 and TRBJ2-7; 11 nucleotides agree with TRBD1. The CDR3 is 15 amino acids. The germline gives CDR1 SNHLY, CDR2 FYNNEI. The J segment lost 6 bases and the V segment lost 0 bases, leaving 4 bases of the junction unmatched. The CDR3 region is CASSEAIGQGAEQYF. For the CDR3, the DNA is TGTGCCAGCAGTGAAGCGATTGGACAGGGGGCCGAGCAGTACTTC.

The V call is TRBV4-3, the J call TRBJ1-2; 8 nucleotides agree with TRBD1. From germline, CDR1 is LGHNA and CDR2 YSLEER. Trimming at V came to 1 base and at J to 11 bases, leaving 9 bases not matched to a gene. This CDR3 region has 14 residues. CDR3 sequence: CASSQGDRGGLYTF. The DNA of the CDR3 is TGCGCCAGCAGCCAAGGAGACAGGGGCGGTTTATACACCTTC.

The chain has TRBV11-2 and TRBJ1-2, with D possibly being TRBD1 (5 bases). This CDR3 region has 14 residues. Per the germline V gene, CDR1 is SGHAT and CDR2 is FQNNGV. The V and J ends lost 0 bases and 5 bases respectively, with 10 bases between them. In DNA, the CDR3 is TGTGCCAGCAGCTTAGATGGTGACAGATATGGCTACACCTTC. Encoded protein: CASSLDGDRYGYTF.

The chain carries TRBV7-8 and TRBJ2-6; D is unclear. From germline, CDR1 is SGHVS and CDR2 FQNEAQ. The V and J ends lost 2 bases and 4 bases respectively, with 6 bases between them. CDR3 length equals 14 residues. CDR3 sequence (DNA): TGTGCCAGCAGCTTATTCCTCGGGGCCAACGTCCTGACTTTC. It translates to CASSLFLGANVLTF.

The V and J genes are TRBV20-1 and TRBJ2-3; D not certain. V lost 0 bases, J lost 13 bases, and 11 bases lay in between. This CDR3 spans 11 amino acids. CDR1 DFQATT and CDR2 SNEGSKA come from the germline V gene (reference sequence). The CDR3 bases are TGCAGTGCTAGAGATCCCCCCCGCGAGTATTTT. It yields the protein CSARDPPREYF.

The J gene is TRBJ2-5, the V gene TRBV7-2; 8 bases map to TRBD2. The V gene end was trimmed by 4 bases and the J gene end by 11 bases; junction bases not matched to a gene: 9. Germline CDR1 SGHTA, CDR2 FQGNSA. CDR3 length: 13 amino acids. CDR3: CASSWGLVMAQYF. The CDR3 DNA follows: TGTGCCAGCAGCTGGGGACTAGTGATGGCTCAGTACTTC.

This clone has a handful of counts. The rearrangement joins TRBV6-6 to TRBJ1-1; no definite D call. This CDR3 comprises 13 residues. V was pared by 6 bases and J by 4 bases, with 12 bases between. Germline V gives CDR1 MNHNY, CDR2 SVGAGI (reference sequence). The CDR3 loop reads CASRPGLGTEAFF. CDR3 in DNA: TGTGCCAGCAGACCCGGACTGGGCACTGAAGCTTTCTTT.

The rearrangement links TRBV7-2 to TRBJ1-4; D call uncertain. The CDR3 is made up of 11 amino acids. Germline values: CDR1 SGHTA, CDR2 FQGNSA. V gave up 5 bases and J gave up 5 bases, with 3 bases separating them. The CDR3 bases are TGTGCCAGCAGCACAAATGAAAAACTGTTTTTT. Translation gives CASSTNEKLFF.

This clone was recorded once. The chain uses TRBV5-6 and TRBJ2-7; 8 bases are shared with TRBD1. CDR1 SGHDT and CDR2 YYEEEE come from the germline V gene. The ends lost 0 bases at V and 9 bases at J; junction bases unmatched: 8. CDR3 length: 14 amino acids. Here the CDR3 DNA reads TGTGCCAGCAGCTTGGGTGGCAGGGGGCCGGCGCAGTACTTC. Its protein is CASSLGGRGPAQYF.

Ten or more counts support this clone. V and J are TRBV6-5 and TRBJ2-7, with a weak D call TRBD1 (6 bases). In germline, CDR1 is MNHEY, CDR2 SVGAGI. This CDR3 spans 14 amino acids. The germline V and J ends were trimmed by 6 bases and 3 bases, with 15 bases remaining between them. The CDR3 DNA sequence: TGTGCCAGCAGCCCCCAACAGGGCAGCTACGAGCAGTACTTC. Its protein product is CASSPQQGSYEQYF.

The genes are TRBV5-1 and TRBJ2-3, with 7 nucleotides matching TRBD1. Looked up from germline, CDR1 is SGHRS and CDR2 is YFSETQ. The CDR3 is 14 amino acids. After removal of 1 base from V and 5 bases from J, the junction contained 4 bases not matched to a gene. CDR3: CASSLLGGVDTQYF. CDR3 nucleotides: TGCGCCAGCAGCTTGCTAGGGGGCGTAGATACGCAGTATTTT.

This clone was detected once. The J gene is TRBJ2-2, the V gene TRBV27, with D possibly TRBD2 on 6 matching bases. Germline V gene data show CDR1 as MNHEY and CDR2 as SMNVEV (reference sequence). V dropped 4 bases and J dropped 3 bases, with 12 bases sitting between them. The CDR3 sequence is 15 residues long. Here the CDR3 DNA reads TGTGCCAGCAGTTATGGCGGGATAGACACCGGGGAGCTGTTTTTT. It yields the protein CASSYGGIDTGELFF.

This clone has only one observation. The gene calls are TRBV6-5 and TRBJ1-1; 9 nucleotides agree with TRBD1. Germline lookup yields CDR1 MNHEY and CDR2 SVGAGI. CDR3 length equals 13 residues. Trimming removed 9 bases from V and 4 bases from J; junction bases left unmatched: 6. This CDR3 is CARRIQGATEAFF. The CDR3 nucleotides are TGTGCCAGGAGGATACAGGGGGCCACTGAAGCTTTCTTT.